Below, one T cell receptor beta chain is given with its context. The data are from a study of shared T cell receptors in the human thymus. Sequencing used immunoSEQ multiplex PCR; TCRdb keeps in-frame clones, though not all of them. The table records hundreds of thousands of clones, 80% to 90% of them present only once. The V end lost 0 bases, the J end lost 2 bases, and 20 bases lay between the germline ends. Germline CDR1 is SGHKS and CDR2 is YYEKEE (reference sequence). The CDR3 covers 18 residues. This sample also belongs to another study, concerning human thymus T cells. That source adds: Resections from corrective heart surgery provided thymus tissue. Unrelated people showed highly overlapping thymic repertoires, related research reported.

The sequence derives from a girl under three years old with a congenital heart defect. The rearrangement joins TRBV5-5 to TRBJ1-2, with D perhaps TRBD1 (5 bases). Input material: thymocytes. The CDR3 region is CASSLVERGIVANYGYTF. DNA of the CDR3: TGTGCCAGCAGCTTGGTCGAGCGGGGGATCGTAGCCAACTATGGCTACACCTTC.